Below are 24 T cell receptor beta chains sequenced from a single sample in a study of response to subunit inactivated influenza vaccine. TCRdb itself ran the RT-PCR reads through MiXCR, one entry per CDR3 protein. The table includes 450,000 to 600,000 distinct CDR3 sequences, approximately 7.6% detected once. The sample was PBMCs from blood, taken around 25 months after vaccination. These receptors came from a man aged 45-69 years who received an inactivated influenza vaccine.

This clonotype was observed at least ten times. The chain couples TRBV6-5 to TRBJ2-5; 9 bases align to TRBD1. CDR1 and CDR2 from the germline V gene are MNHEY and SVGAGI. The J segment lost 5 bases and the V segment lost 2 bases, leaving 6 bases of the junction unmatched. The CDR3 totals 15 residues. The CDR3 loop is CASSYQDRGYETQYF. Here the CDR3 DNA reads TGTGCCAGCAGTTACCAGGACAGGGGCTACGAGACCCAGTACTTC.

V usage is TRBV6-1 and J usage is TRBJ2-2; D unresolved. Trimming took 5 bases from V and 1 from J, leaving 11 bases between them. Per germline, CDR1 MNHNS and CDR2 SASEGT. The CDR3 is made up of 15 amino acids. In DNA, the CDR3 is TGTGCCAGCAGTCCCCGGGTACTGAACACCGGGGAGCTGTTTTTT. Protein sequence: CASSPRVLNTGELFF.

This clonotype was detected a few times. The CDR3 DNA reads as TGCAGTGCGACCCCTATGGGGGCGGGCGATGGCTACACCTTC. Its protein product is CSATPMGAGDGYTF. The V and J genes are TRBV20-1 and TRBJ1-2; tentative D call: TRBD1 (6 bases). V lost 6 bases, J lost 6 bases, and 20 bases lay in between. Germline CDR1 and CDR2: DFQATT and SNEGSKA (reference sequence). This CDR3 spans 14 amino acids.

This sequence joins TRBV6-1 and TRBJ2-1, with TRBD2 matching over 7 bases. Per germline, CDR1 MNHNS and CDR2 SASEGT. V shed 6 bases and J 6 bases; nucleotides not matched to a gene: 8. CDR3 size: 14 residues. The CDR3 sequence: CASRPDRTSNEQFF. In DNA, the CDR3 is TGTGCCAGCAGGCCCGATCGGACTAGCAATGAGCAGTTCTTC.

This clonotype was found a few times. The chain combines TRBV10-3 with TRBJ2-1; the match to TRBD2 covers 8 bases. V lost 0 bases and J lost 1; bases outside the gene matches: 8. The CDR3 length is 18 residues. The V gene's germline CDR1 is ENHRY and CDR2 SYGVKD. The chain's CDR3 is CAISESTSAGGSYNEQFF. The CDR3, as DNA: TGTGCCATCAGTGAGTCGACTTCGGCGGGAGGATCCTACAATGAGCAGTTCTTC.

V gene TRBV28 combines with J gene TRBJ2-7, with 7 bases lining up with TRBD1. Germline values: CDR1 MDHEN, CDR2 SYDVKM. CDR3 length equals 14 residues. Trimming cost V 3 bases and J 4 bases; bases outside gene matches: 6. CDR3 bases: TGTGCCAGCAGTTTGGCCAGGGGGAGTTACGAGCAGTACTTC. Its translation: CASSLARGSYEQYF.

The CDR3 protein is CASAGGDPLYEQYF. Written as DNA, the CDR3 is TGTGCCAGTGCGGGTGGAGACCCTCTCTACGAGCAGTACTTC. This sequence joins TRBV19 and TRBJ2-7, with D possibly matching TRBD2 (5 bases). The CDR3 contains 14 residues. Trimming removed 8 bases at V and 3 bases at J, with 17 bases between. Germline assignment: CDR1 LNHDA and CDR2 SQIVND (reference sequence).

This clonotype was seen more than once but under ten times. CDR3 amino acids: CASSPGMVNTEAFF. The CDR3 DNA is TGTGCCAGCAGCCCAGGTATGGTGAACACTGAAGCTTTCTTT. This chain links TRBV7-2 with TRBJ1-1; D call uncertain. Germline V gene lookup returns CDR1 SGHTA and CDR2 FQGNSA. This CDR3 spans 14 amino acids. V lost 5 bases to trimming and J lost 0 bases, with 10 bases between them. Drawing the rest from reference TRBV7-2 and TRBJ1-1, the complete variable domain is GAGVSQSPSNKVTEKGKDVELRCDPISGHTALYWYRQSLGQGLEFLIYFQGNSAPDKSGLPSDRFSAERTGGSVSTLTIQRTQQEDSAVYLCASSPGMVNTEAFFGQGTRLTVV.

This clonotype was counted many times. This chain connects TRBV5-5 to TRBJ2-7; TRBD1 agrees at 7 bases. V trimming: 1 base; J trimming: 0 bases; junction bases outside the gene matches: 4. CDR1 and CDR2 from the germline V gene are SGHKS and YYEKEE (reference sequence). This CDR3 region has 15 residues. The CDR3 sequence: CASSLSGTASYEQYF. Written as DNA, the CDR3 is TGTGCCAGCAGCTTGTCCGGGACAGCCTCCTACGAGCAGTACTTC.

The chain links TRBV5-1 to TRBJ2-1; 8 bases map to TRBD2. The V and J ends lost 7 bases and 2 bases, in that order; junction bases with no gene match: 11. The CDR3 spans 16 residues. CDR1 SGHRS and CDR2 YFSETQ come from the germline V gene. CDR3 loop: CASSLMSGRAYNEQFF. CDR3 bases: TGCGCCAGCTCTCTGATGTCCGGGAGGGCCTACAATGAGCAGTTCTTC. The variable domain in full, completed from reference TRBV5-1 and TRBJ2-1, reads KAGVTQTPRYLIKTRGQQVTLSCSPISGHRSVSWYQQTPGQGLQFLFEYFSETQRNKGNFPGRFSGRQFSNSRSEMNVSTLELGDSALYLCASSLMSGRAYNEQFFGPGTRLTVL.

This clonotype came up a few times. The chain carries TRBV25-1 and TRBJ2-2; 8 positions match TRBD1. CDR1 is MGHDK, CDR2 SYGVNS, per germline. V shed 8 bases and J 6 bases; nucleotides not matched to a gene: 2. The CDR3 consists of 12 residues. The CDR3: CASGRGPGELFF. The DNA for the CDR3 is TGTGCCAGCGGCAGGGGGCCCGGGGAGCTGTTTTTT.

V gene TRBV25-1 combines with J gene TRBJ2-6, with 8 bases fitting TRBD1. With V trimmed by 4 bases and J by 0 bases, 5 bases remained unmatched. The CDR3 is made up of 17 amino acids. In germline, CDR1 is MGHDK, CDR2 SYGVNS. In DNA, the CDR3 is TGTGCCAGCAGTGTTTGGACAGGGAGCTCTGGGGCCAACGTCCTGACTTTC. Its protein is CASSVWTGSSGANVLTF. Using reference TRBV25-1 and TRBJ2-6 for the parts outside the CDR3, the full variable domain is EADIYQTPRYLVIGTGKKITLECSQTMGHDKMYWYQQDPGMELHLIHYSYGVNSTEKGDLSSESTVSRIRTEHFPLTLESARPSHTSQYLCASSVWTGSSGANVLTFGAGSRLTVL.

In its sample, this clonotype was seen many times. This rearrangement joins TRBV20-1 to TRBJ1-1, with a possible D match to TRBD1 (5 bases). The CDR3 consists of 13 residues. Trimming pared 3 bases from V and 2 bases from J, leaving 10 bases between. Germline V gene data show CDR1 as DFQATT and CDR2 as SNEGSKA (reference sequence). CDR3 DNA sequence: TGCAGTGCTAGTCGACAGATAAACACTGAAGCTTTCTTT. This translates into CSASRQINTEAFF.

Comments on this clonotype: A read error may produce the germline difference seen at one junction end. The genes are TRBV4-1 and TRBJ2-7, with TRBD2 matching over 9 bases. CDR1 is MGHRA, CDR2 YSYEKL, per germline. The CDR3 is 15 residues long. CDR3 loop: CVSSQRAGGLYEQYF. CDR3 bases: TGCGTCAGCAGCCAGCGAGCGGGGGGCCTTTACGAGCAGTACTTC.

The gene calls are TRBV9 and TRBJ2-1; 13 bases match TRBD2. CDR1 is SGDLS and CDR2 is YYNGEE in the germline V gene. After removal of 0 bases from V and 7 bases from J, the junction contained 4 bases not matched to a gene. The CDR3 consists of 16 residues. The CDR3 bases are TGTGCCAGCAGCGTAGGGACTAGCGGGAGTTGGAATGAGCAGTTCTTC. Translation: CASSVGTSGSWNEQFF.

Concerning this clonotype itself: Possible read error: a much larger clone is one base away. V gene TRBV29-1 combines with J gene TRBJ2-1, with 13 bases matching TRBD2. CDR1 is SQVTM, CDR2 ANQGSEA, per germline. This CDR3 is 15 amino acids long. The CDR3 coding sequence is TGCAGCGTTAGTTTCACTAGCGGGGGGGACAATGAGCTGTTCTTC. Translating it yields CSVSFTSGGDNELFF.

V is TRBV3-1 and J is TRBJ2-7; D remains ambiguous. CDR1 and CDR2 from the germline V gene are LGHDT and YNNKEL (reference sequence). CDR3 size: 14 residues. V was trimmed by 1 base and J by 8 bases, leaving 15 bases between them. The CDR3 spells CASSQVRDSFQQYF. In DNA, the CDR3 is TGTGCCAGCAGCCAAGTTCGCGACTCCTTCCAGCAGTACTTC.

The gene calls are TRBV20-1 and TRBJ2-1; 11 positions match TRBD2. The length of the CDR3 is 16 residues. Germline V gene sequence: CDR1 DFQATT, CDR2 SNEGSKA (reference sequence). V lost 1 base and J lost 6; bases outside the gene matches: 8. This CDR3 is CSARVAGGRGFNEQFF. CDR3 coding DNA: TGCAGTGCTAGAGTAGCGGGGGGGCGGGGGTTCAATGAGCAGTTCTTC.

The table lists this clonotype with a few counts. The genes are TRBV3-1 and TRBJ2-3; D is possibly TRBD2 (6 bases). The CDR3 is 14 residues long. V was shortened by 3 bases and J by 6 bases, with 13 bases between the two germline ends. Germline V CDR1 and CDR2: LGHDT, YNNKEL (reference sequence). CDR3 residues: CASSHRTGVDTQYF. For the CDR3, the DNA is TGTGCCAGCAGCCATCGGACGGGGGTTGATACGCAGTATTTT.

The sample holds one count of this clonotype. The rearrangement joins TRBV4-3 to TRBJ2-3; weak D call: TRBD2 (7 bases). Germline CDR1 and CDR2: LGHNA and YSLEER. Trimming removed 1 base at V and 3 bases at J, with 14 bases between. The CDR3 runs 16 residues. The CDR3 DNA sequence: TGCGCCAGCAGCCAAGCGGGGGGCGCAAGGACAGATACGCAGTATTTT. This gives the protein CASSQAGGARTDTQYF.

This clonotype was recorded a few times. The chain carries TRBV12-3 or TRBV12-4 and TRBJ2-1; D perhaps matches TRBD2 (5 bases). The CDR3 is 11 amino acids. V was shortened by 4 bases and J by 12 bases, with 10 bases between the two germline ends. The CDR3 loop reads CASSSGLWQFF. DNA of the CDR3: TGTGCCAGCAGTTCGGGGTTATGGCAGTTCTTC.

This clonotype occurred a few times. The gene calls are TRBV6-5 and TRBJ1-6, with D possibly being TRBD1 (6 bases). V lost 2 bases to trimming and J lost 8 bases, with 13 bases between them. Germline V gene lookup returns CDR1 MNHEY and CDR2 SVGAGI. This CDR3 has 15 amino acids. CDR3 sequence reads: CASSYTRQADSPLHF. For the CDR3, the DNA is TGTGCCAGCAGTTACACCAGACAGGCCGATTCACCCCTCCACTTT.

This chain joins TRBV20-1 and TRBJ2-3, with 10 bases that match TRBD2. The length of the CDR3 is 15 residues. CDR1 DFQATT and CDR2 SNEGSKA come from the germline V gene (reference sequence). J was trimmed by 4 bases and V by 5 bases; bases with no gene match: 9. The CDR3 DNA reads TGCAGTGCTTCGCCTCCACTAGCGGGGTCAGATACGCAGTATTTT. Translated, it gives CSASPPLAGSDTQYF.

This clonotype came up a few times. V gene TRBV12-3 or TRBV12-4 combines with J gene TRBJ1-6; D is unresolved. This CDR3 contains 13 residues. Trimming took off 6 bases at V and 10 bases at J, with 13 bases between the two ends. CDR3 loop: CASSDTVNSPLHF. For the CDR3, the DNA is TGTGCCAGCAGCGACACGGTGAACTCACCCCTCCACTTT.